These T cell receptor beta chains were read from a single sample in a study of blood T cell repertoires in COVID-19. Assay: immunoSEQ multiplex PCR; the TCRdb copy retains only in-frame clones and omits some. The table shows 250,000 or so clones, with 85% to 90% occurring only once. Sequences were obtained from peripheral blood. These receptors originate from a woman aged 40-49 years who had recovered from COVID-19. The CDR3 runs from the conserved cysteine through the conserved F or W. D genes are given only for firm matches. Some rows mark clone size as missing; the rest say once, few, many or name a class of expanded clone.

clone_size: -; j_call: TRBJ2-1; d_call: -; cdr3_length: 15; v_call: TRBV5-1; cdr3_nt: TGCGCCAGCAGCTTGGGGGACACCTCCTACAATGAGCAGTTCTTC; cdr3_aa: CASSLGDTSYNEQFF
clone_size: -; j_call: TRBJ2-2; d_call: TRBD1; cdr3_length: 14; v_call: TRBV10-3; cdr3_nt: TGTGCCATAACGGACAGGGGGCCGGCCGGGGAGCTGTTTTTT; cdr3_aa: CAITDRGPAGELFF
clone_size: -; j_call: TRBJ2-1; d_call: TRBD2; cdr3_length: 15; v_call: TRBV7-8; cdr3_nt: TGTGCCAGCAGTCGTATAGCGGGTGCCTACAATGAGCAGTTCTTC; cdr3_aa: CASSRIAGAYNEQFF
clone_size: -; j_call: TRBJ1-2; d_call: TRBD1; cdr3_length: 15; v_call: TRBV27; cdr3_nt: TGTGCCAGCAGTTTATCGAAGGGACAGATATATGGCTACACCTTC; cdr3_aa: CASSLSKGQIYGYTF
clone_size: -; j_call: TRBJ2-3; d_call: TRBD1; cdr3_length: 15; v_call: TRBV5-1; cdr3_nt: TGCGCCTCAAGGACAGGGGGAGCGAGCACAGATACGCAGTATTTT; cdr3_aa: CASRTGGASTDTQYF
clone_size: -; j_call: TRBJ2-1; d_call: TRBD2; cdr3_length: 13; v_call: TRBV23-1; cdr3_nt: TGCGCCAGCAGAAAGCGGGAGAACAATGAGCAGTTCTTC; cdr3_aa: CASRKRENNEQFF
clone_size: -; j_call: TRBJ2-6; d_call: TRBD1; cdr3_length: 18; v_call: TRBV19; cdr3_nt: TGTGCCAGTAGTACTACAGGGGCTGTGGGGCCTGGGGCCAACGTCCTGACTTTC; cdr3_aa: CASSTTGAVGPGANVLTF
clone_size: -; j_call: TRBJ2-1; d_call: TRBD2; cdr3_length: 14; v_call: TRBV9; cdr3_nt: TGTGCCAGCAGCGTAGAACCTAGCGGGAGGGCCTCGGTCTTC; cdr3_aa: CASSVEPSGRASVF
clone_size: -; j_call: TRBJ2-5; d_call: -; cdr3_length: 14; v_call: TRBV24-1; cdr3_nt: TGTGCCACGGGGCCCGCTGGCCGCGCCGAGACCCAGTACTTC; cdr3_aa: CATGPAGRAETQYF
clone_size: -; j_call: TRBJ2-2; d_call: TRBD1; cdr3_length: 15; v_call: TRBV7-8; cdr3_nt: TGTGCCAGCAGCCGAGGACAGGGAATCACCGGGGAGCTGTTTTTT; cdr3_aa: CASSRGQGITGELFF
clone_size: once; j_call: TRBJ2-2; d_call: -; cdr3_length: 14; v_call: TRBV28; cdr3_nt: TGTGTCAGCTCAGGCTCGTTTATCCCCGGGGAGCTGTTTTTT; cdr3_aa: CVSSGSFIPGELFF
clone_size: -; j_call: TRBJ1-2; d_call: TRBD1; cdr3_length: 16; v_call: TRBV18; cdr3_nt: TGTGCCAGCTCACGGGACAGGGCGGTCAAAAACTATGGCTACACCTTC; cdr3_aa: CASSRDRAVKNYGYTF
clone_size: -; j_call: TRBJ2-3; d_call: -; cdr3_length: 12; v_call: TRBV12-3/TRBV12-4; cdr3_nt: TGTGCCAGCAGCCACAAGGGGGGGTGGCTGTATTTT; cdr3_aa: CASSHKGGWLYF
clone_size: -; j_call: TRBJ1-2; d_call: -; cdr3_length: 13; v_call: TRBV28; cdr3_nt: TGTGCCAGCAAACAGGGAAGTGACTATGGCTACACCTTC; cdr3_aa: CASKQGSDYGYTF
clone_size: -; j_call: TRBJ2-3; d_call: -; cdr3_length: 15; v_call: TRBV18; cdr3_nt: TGTGCCAGCTCACCACCGACAGCCTCCACAGATACGCAGTATTTT; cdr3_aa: CASSPPTASTDTQYF
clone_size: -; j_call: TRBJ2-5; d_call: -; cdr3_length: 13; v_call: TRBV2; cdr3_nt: TGTGCCAGCGCCCCCGGGAGACAAGAGACCCAGTACTTC; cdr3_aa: CASAPGRQETQYF
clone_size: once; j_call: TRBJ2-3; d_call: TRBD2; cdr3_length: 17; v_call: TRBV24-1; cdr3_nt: TGTGCCACCAGTGACCCCGGGACTAGCGGGGGCACAGATACGCAGTATTTT; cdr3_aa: CATSDPGTSGGTDTQYF
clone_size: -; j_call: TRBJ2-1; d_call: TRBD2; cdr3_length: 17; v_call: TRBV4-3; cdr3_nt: TGCGCCAGCAGCCAAGATCCGGGGGGAAGCTCCTACAATGAGCAGTTCTTC; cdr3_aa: CASSQDPGGSSYNEQFF
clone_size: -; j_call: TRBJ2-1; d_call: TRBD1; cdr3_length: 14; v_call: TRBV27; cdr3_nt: TGTGCCAGCAGCGCCGGGACAGGGGTCAATGAGCAGTTCTTC; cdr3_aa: CASSAGTGVNEQFF
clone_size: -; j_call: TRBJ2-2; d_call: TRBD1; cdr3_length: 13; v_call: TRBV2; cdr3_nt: TGTGCCAGCAGTGACCAGGGGGCCGGGGAGCTGTTTTTT; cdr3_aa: CASSDQGAGELFF
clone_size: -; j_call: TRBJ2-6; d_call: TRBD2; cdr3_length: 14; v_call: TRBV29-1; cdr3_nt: TGCAGCGTTGAGGGAGGGACTGGGGCCAACGTCCTGACTTTC; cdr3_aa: CSVEGGTGANVLTF
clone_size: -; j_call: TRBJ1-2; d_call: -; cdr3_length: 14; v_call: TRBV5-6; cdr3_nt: TGTGCCAGCAGCCTCATGGACAGATATTATGGCTACACCTTC; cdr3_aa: CASSLMDRYYGYTF
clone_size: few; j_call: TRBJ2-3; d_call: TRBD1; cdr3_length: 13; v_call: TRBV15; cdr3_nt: TGTGCCACCAGCCCCCCTGGACAGGCCCGGCAGTATTTT; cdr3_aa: CATSPPGQARQYF
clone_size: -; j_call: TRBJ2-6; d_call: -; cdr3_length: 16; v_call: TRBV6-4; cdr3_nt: TGTGCCAGCAGCCCGAGGGGGGGCTCTGGGGCCAACGTCCTGACTTTC; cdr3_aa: CASSPRGGSGANVLTF
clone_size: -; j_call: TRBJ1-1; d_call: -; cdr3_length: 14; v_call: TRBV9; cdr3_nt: TGTGCCAGCAGCCCCATCTGGCAGAACACTGAAGCTTTCTTT; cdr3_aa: CASSPIWQNTEAFF
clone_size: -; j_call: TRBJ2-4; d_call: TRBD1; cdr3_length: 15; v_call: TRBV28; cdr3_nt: TGTGCCAGCAGCGGACAGGGGCTAGCCAAAAACATTCAGTACTTC; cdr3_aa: CASSGQGLAKNIQYF
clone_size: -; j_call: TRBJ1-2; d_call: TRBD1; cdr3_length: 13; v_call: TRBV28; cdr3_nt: TGTGCCAGCAGTCCCGGGACAGGGGATGGCTACACCTTC; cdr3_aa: CASSPGTGDGYTF
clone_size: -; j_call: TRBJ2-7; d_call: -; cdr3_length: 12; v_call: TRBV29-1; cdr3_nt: TGCAGCCCAAGGGACACCTTCTACGAGCAGTACTTC; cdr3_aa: CSPRDTFYEQYF
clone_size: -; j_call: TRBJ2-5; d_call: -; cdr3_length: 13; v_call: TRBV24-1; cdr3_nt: TGTGCCACCAGCCAGGGGTTTATGGAGACCCAGTACTTC; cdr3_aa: CATSQGFMETQYF
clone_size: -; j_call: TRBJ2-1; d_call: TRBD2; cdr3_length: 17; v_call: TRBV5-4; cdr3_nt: TGTGCCAGCAGCTCGGGACTAGCGGGAGCGGATTACAATGAGCAGTTCTTC; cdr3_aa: CASSSGLAGADYNEQFF
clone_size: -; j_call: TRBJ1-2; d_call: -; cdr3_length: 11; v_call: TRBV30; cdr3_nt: TGTGCCTGGAGTGTTGGAGTGGGCTACACCTTC; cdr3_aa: CAWSVGVGYTF
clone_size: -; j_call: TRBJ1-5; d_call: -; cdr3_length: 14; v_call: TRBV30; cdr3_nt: TGTGCCTGGAGTGCAACAGCCATCAATCAGCCCCAGCATTTT; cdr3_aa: CAWSATAINQPQHF
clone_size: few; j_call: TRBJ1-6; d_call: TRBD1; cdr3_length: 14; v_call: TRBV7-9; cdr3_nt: TGTGCCAGCAGCTCCGGACAGGGTGATTCACCCCTCCACTTT; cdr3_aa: CASSSGQGDSPLHF
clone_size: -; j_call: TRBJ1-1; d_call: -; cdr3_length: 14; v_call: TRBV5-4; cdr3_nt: TGTGCCAGCAGCTTGGAGGGGCCGGGTACTGAAGCTTTCTTT; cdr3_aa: CASSLEGPGTEAFF
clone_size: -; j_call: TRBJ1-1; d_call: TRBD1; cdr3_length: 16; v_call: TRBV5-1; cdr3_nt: TGCGCCAGCAGCTTGGGGGACAGGGAGGATATAACTGAAGCTTTCTTT; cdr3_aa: CASSLGDREDITEAFF
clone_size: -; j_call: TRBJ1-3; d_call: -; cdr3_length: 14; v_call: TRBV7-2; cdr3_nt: TGTGCCAGCAGCTTTGACAACTCTGGAAACACCATATATTTT; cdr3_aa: CASSFDNSGNTIYF
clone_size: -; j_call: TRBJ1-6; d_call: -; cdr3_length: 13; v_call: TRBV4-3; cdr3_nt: TGCGCCAGCAGTAAGGGAGGGAGTTCACCCCTCCACTTT; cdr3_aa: CASSKGGSSPLHF
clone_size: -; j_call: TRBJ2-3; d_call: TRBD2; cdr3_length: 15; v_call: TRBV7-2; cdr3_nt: TGTGCCAGCGGCCCCCGGGGGGGAGACACAGATACGCAGTATTTT; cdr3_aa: CASGPRGGDTDTQYF
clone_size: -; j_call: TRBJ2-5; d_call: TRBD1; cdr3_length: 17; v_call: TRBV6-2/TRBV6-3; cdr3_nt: TGTGCCAGCAGTATTACCGGGACAGGGGGTTCTCAAGAGACCCAGTACTTC; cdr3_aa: CASSITGTGGSQETQYF
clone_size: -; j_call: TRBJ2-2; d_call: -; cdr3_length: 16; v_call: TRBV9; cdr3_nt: TGTGCCAGCAGCGTAGGCCCCCGAACAGGCACCGGGGAGCTGTTTTTT; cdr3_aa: CASSVGPRTGTGELFF
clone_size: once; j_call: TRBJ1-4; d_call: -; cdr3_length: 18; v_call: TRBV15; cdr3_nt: TGTGCCACCAGCAGAGATTTTATATCCACAGGGTCGGTAGGGAAACTGTTTTTT; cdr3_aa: CATSRDFISTGSVGKLFF
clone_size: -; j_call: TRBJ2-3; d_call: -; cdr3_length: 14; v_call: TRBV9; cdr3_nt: TGTGCCAGCAGCTCGGGGGTAAACCTGGATACGCAGTATTTT; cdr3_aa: CASSSGVNLDTQYF
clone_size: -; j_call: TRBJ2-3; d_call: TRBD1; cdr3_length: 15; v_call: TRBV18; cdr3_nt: TGTGCCAGCTCCTGGGACAGGGGGCGTCCAGATACGCAGTATTTT; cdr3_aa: CASSWDRGRPDTQYF
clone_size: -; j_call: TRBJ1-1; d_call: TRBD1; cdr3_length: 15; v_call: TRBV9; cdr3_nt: TGTGCCAGCAGCGCCTGGGACAGTACGGACACTGAAGCTTTCTTT; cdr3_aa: CASSAWDSTDTEAFF
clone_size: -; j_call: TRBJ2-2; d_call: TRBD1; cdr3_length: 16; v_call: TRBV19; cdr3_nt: TGTGCCAGTAGAACCAATCAGGGGGCGAAAACCGGGGAGCTGTTTTTT; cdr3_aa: CASRTNQGAKTGELFF
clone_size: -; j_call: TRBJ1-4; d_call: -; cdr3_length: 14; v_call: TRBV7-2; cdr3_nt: TGTGCCAGCAGCTCGCAGGGTAGGAATGAAAAACTGTTTTTT; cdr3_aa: CASSSQGRNEKLFF
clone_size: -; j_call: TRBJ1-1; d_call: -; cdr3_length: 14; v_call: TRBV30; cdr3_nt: TGTGCCTGGAGTCCCCCAGGAGCGGTTGGTGAAGCTTTCTTT; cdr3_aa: CAWSPPGAVGEAFF
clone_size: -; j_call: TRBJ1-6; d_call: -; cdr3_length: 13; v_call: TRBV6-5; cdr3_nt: TGTGCCAGCACGGGGGTTGGGAATTCACCCCTCCACTTT; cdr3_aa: CASTGVGNSPLHF
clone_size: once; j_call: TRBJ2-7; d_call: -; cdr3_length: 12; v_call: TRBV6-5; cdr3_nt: TGTGCCACCAGGGACACTTCCTACGAGCAGTACTTC; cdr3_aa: CATRDTSYEQYF
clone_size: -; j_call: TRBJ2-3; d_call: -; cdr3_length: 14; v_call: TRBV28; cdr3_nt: TGTGCCAGCAGTTCAGACCGAGGGGGAGATACGCAGTATTTT; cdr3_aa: CASSSDRGGDTQYF
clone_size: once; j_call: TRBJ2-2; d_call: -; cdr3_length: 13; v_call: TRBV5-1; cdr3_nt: TGCGCCAGCAGCTTGGCAGTGGCCGGGGAGCTGTTTTTT; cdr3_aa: CASSLAVAGELFF
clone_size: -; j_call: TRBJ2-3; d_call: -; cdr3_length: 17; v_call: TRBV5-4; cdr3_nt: TGTGCCAGCAGCTTGGGGTCTTTAGCTGCTAGCACAGATACGCAGTATTTT; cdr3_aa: CASSLGSLAASTDTQYF
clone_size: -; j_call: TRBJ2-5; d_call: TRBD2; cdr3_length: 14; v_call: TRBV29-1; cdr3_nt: TGCAGCGTTGTATTGGTAGCGGGAGGTGAGACCCAGTACTTC; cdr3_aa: CSVVLVAGGETQYF
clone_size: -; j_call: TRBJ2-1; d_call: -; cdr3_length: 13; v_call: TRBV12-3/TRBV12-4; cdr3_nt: TGTGCCAGCAGTTTAAAGACATACAATGAGCAGTTCTTC; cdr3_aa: CASSLKTYNEQFF
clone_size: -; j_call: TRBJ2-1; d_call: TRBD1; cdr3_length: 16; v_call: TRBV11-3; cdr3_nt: TGTGCCAGCAGCCCCAAAGGACAGGGGCGGCTCTATGAGCAGTTCTTC; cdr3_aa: CASSPKGQGRLYEQFF
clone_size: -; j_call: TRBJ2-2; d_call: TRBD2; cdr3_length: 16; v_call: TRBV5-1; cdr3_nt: TGCGCCAGCAGCGCCGTTCTAGCGGGAGACACCGGGGAGCTGTTTTTT; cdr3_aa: CASSAVLAGDTGELFF
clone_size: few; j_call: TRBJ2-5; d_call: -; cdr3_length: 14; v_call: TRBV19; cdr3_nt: TGTGCCAGTAGTATTGGCGGGGGCAAAGAGACCCAGTACTTC; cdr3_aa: CASSIGGGKETQYF
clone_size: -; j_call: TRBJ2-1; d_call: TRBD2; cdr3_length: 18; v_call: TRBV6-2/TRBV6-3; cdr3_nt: TGTGCCAGCAGTTACGCGGGGGCCGTGGCGGGAGGAGGGAATGAGCAGTTCTTC; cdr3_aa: CASSYAGAVAGGGNEQFF
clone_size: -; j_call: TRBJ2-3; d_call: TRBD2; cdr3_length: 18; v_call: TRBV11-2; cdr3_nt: TGTGCCAGCAGCCGCCCTAGCGGGGAAAGATCTAGCACAGATACGCAGTATTTT; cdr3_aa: CASSRPSGERSSTDTQYF